The 24 T cell receptor beta chains presented below share a single source sample, sequenced in a study of blood T cell repertoires in COVID-19. Measured with immunoSEQ multiplex PCR; TCRdb has only the in-frame clones, and not every one. The repertoire holds under 300,000 clones, less than 90% seen once, with over 9.5% in the top ten. The material sequenced was peripheral blood. The receptors were gathered from a woman between 25 and 40 years old with COVID-19, enrolled during active disease.

The chain employs TRBV6-1 and TRBJ1-1, with unresolved D. CDR1 is MNHNS and CDR2 is SASEGT in the germline V gene. The V end was cut by 3 bases, the J end by 2 bases, with 13 bases between. The CDR3 is 15 amino acids. The CDR3 nucleotides read TGTGCCAGCAGTGATGATAACCCAGTTAACACTGAAGCTTTCTTT. Its protein product is CASSDDNPVNTEAFF.

The V call is TRBV6-1, the J call TRBJ2-1; D call uncertain. V was trimmed by 0 bases and J by 4 bases, leaving 13 bases between them. CDR1 is MNHNS and CDR2 is SASEGT in the germline V gene. The CDR3 is 16 residues long. CDR3 protein: CASSEASSLEYNEQFF. CDR3 coding DNA: TGTGCCAGCAGTGAAGCCTCGAGCCTCGAGTACAATGAGCAGTTCTTC.

This chain uses TRBV30 with TRBJ1-6, with 8 bases identical to TRBD1. The CDR3 covers 13 residues. CDR1 is GTSNPN and CDR2 is SVGIG in the germline V gene (reference sequence). V shed 4 bases, J shed 9 bases, and the junction held 5 bases outside the gene matches. As DNA, the CDR3 is TGTGCCTGGATGCAGACAGGGGTTTCACCCCTCCACTTT. Its protein is CAWMQTGVSPLHF.

The chain is built from TRBV6-5 and TRBJ1-3; TRBD1 is a possible D gene (6 bases). Germline loops: CDR1 MNHEY, CDR2 SVGAGI. Trimming cost V 2 bases and J 6 bases, with 14 bases left between them. The CDR3 runs to 15 residues. The CDR3 reads CASSYTQGTENTIYF. For the CDR3, the DNA is TGTGCCAGCAGTTACACACAGGGAACTGAAAACACCATATATTTT.

The rearrangement links TRBV19 to TRBJ2-7; 7 positions agree with TRBD1. The V gene's germline CDR1 is LNHDA and CDR2 SQIVND (reference sequence). Trimming took 7 bases from V and 0 from J; bases not matched to a gene: 9. This CDR3 spans 15 amino acids. The CDR3 protein is CASTPGQSFSYEQYF. Here the CDR3 DNA reads TGTGCCAGTACGCCGGGACAGTCATTCTCCTACGAGCAGTACTTC. Supplemented by reference TRBV19 and TRBJ2-7, the full variable domain reads DGGITQSPKYLFRKEGQNVTLSCEQNLNHDAMYWYRQDPGQGLRLIYYSQIVNDFQKGDIAEGYSVSREKKESFPLTVTSAQKNPTAFYLCASTPGQSFSYEQYFGPGTRLTVT.

The sample holds many counts of this clone. This chain connects TRBV27 to TRBJ2-3, with a tentative D call TRBD2 (7 bases). This CDR3 has 14 residues. Germline V lookup: CDR1 MNHEY, CDR2 SMNVEV (reference sequence). The V end was cut by 5 bases, the J end by 6 bases, with 15 bases between. CDR3 DNA sequence: TGTGCCAGCAGTCCCGGGGGGCCTACGGATACGCAGTATTTT. It translates to CASSPGGPTDTQYF.

The chain recombines TRBV3-1 (or the pseudogene TRBV3-2) with TRBJ2-5, with D possibly matching TRBD2 (5 bases). This CDR3 contains 17 residues. Germline V gene sequence: CDR1 LGHDT, CDR2 YNNKEL (reference sequence). The V end was cut by 1 base, the J end by 1 base, with 16 bases between. CDR3 in amino acids: CASSQAPRRVGQETQYF. CDR3 DNA: TGTGCCAGCAGCCAAGCCCCCAGGCGGGTTGGCCAAGAGACCCAGTACTTC.

The chain has TRBV12-3 or TRBV12-4 and TRBJ1-2; D is possibly TRBD1 (5 bases). The CDR3 is 12 amino acids. With 8 bases removed from V and 8 bases from J, the gap between germline ends came to 15 bases. The CDR3 region is CASGGGRGGYTF. The CDR3 DNA is TGTGCCAGCGGTGGAGGGAGGGGAGGCTACACCTTC.

V usage is TRBV6-6 and J usage is TRBJ2-7, with D possibly matching TRBD2 (6 bases). Germline V gene sequence: CDR1 MNHNY, CDR2 SVGAGI (reference sequence). The V end lost 0 bases, the J end lost 2 bases, and 8 bases lay between the germline ends. The CDR3 covers 14 residues. CDR3 in amino acids: CASSYSGEAYEQYF. The DNA for the CDR3 is TGTGCCAGCAGTTACTCGGGGGAGGCCTACGAGCAGTACTTC.

The chain links TRBV5-1 to TRBJ2-7, with 9 bases lining up with TRBD2. The CDR3 contains 15 residues. The V gene end was trimmed by 1 base and the J gene end by 6 bases; junction bases not matched to a gene: 8. From germline, CDR1 is SGHRS and CDR2 YFSETQ. CDR3 sequence: CASSLLAGGLGEQYF. The CDR3, as DNA: TGCGCCAGCAGCTTGTTGGCGGGGGGGCTTGGCGAGCAGTACTTC. Complete variable domain (other parts from reference TRBV5-1 and TRBJ2-7): KAGVTQTPRYLIKTRGQQVTLSCSPISGHRSVSWYQQTPGQGLQFLFEYFSETQRNKGNFPGRFSGRQFSNSRSEMNVSTLELGDSALYLCASSLLAGGLGEQYFGPGTRLTVT.

V gene TRBV27 combines with J gene TRBJ1-3; D not resolved. The CDR3 extends over 13 amino acids. V lost 0 bases and J 4 bases, leaving 4 bases between the germline ends. Per germline, CDR1 MNHEY and CDR2 SMNVEV (reference sequence). CDR3 residues: CASSLSSGNTIYF. Written as DNA, the CDR3 is TGTGCCAGCAGTTTATCATCGGGAAACACCATATATTTT.

V usage is TRBV6-1 and J usage is TRBJ2-5, with D possibly being TRBD2 (6 bases). CDR3 size: 16 residues. Per the germline V gene, CDR1 is MNHNS and CDR2 is SASEGT. With 3 bases removed from V and 2 bases from J, the gap between germline ends came to 16 bases. The CDR3 DNA reads TGTGCCAGCAGTGACAGACCGGGACTCCCGCAAGAGACCCAGTACTTC. Amino acids: CASSDRPGLPQETQYF.

The V gene is TRBV6-5, the J gene TRBJ1-3, with a tentative D call TRBD1 (5 bases). Trimming left V 0 bases short and J 8 bases short, with 11 bases between. The germline V gene encodes CDR1 MNHEY and CDR2 SVGAGI. The CDR3 consists of 14 residues. The DNA for the CDR3 is TGTGCCAGCAGTTACTCGACAGACACGGACACCATATATTTT. It codes for CASSYSTDTDTIYF.

The chain recombines TRBV19 with TRBJ2-7; D is possibly TRBD2 (7 bases). Per the germline V gene, CDR1 is LNHDA and CDR2 is SQIVND (reference sequence). The V end was cut by 8 bases, the J end by 0 bases, with 17 bases between. This CDR3 is 15 amino acids long. The chain's CDR3 is CASCEGGAGSYEQYF. The DNA for the CDR3 is TGTGCCAGTTGCGAGGGGGGGGCCGGCTCCTACGAGCAGTACTTC.

The chain has TRBV3-1 (or the pseudogene TRBV3-2) and TRBJ2-5; 15 bases agree with TRBD2. CDR1 and CDR2 (germline): LGHDT, YNNKEL (reference sequence). J gave up 5 bases and V 3 bases, and 7 bases lay outside the gene matches. The CDR3 spans 17 residues. This CDR3 is CASSHSGLAGGVETQYF. For the CDR3, the DNA is TGTGCCAGCAGCCATTCCGGACTAGCGGGGGGGGTCGAGACCCAGTACTTC.

The V gene is TRBV7-9, the J gene TRBJ1-1; 10 nucleotides align to TRBD1. V lost 5 bases, J lost 5 bases, and 5 bases stayed unmatched. This CDR3 is built from 14 residues. Germline V CDR1 and CDR2: SEHNR, FQNEAQ (reference sequence). CDR3 in DNA: TGTGCCAGCAGCCCCGGGACAGGGGAAACTGAAGCTTTCTTT. This encodes CASSPGTGETEAFF.

The chain combines TRBV5-1 with TRBJ2-3; D unresolved. Germline CDR1 and CDR2: SGHRS and YFSETQ. This CDR3 region has 14 residues. Trimming removed 1 base from V and 2 bases from J, with 8 bases in between. The CDR3 DNA reads TGCGCCAGCAGCTTGACGATCTACACAGATACGCAGTATTTT. Its protein product is CASSLTIYTDTQYF.

This clone was recorded a few times. This chain uses TRBV11-2 with TRBJ1-6; TRBD1 might be the D (6 bases). The V end was cut by 8 bases, the J end by 5 bases, with 13 bases between. The germline V gene encodes CDR1 SGHAT and CDR2 FQNNGV. This CDR3 spans 14 amino acids. The CDR3 protein is CASRRPGDNSPLHF. CDR3 DNA: TGTGCCAGCCGGCGGCCAGGGGATAATTCACCCCTCCACTTT.

The chain uses TRBV30 and TRBJ1-6; 7 nucleotides match TRBD1. This CDR3 has 19 amino acids. Germline CDR1 reads GTSNPN; CDR2 reads SVGIG (reference sequence). J lost 1 base, V lost 4 bases, and 16 bases had no gene match. CDR3 residues: CAWTVRRQGYRSYNSPLHF. CDR3 DNA: TGTGCCTGGACCGTAAGGAGACAGGGATATAGATCCTATAATTCACCCCTCCACTTT.

The V and J genes are TRBV29-1 and TRBJ1-3; 9 bases align to TRBD1. This CDR3 spans 13 amino acids. Germline assignment: CDR1 SQVTM and CDR2 ANQGSEA. V lost 4 bases to trimming and J lost 8 bases; unmatched junction nucleotides: 6. This CDR3 is CSVVADRGYTIYF. Written as DNA, the CDR3 is TGCAGCGTTGTTGCGGACAGGGGATACACCATATATTTT.

V and J are TRBV7-9 and TRBJ1-2, with a possible D match to TRBD1 (6 bases). This CDR3 comprises 14 residues. CDR1 is SEHNR, CDR2 FQNEAQ, per germline (reference sequence). Trimming stripped 2 bases from V and 6 bases from J, with 13 bases between. The CDR3 bases are TGTGCCAGCAGCTTAAGTGGGGGCGGCGATGGCTACACCTTC. Amino acids: CASSLSGGGDGYTF.

This sequence joins TRBV14 and TRBJ2-1; 9 bases fit TRBD1. CDR1 and CDR2 from the germline V gene are SGHDN and FVKESK. The CDR3 has 14 residues. J was trimmed by 10 bases and V by 1 base; bases with no gene match: 5. Here the CDR3 reads CASSQVGQGFEQFF. The CDR3 DNA sequence: TGTGCCAGCAGCCAAGTTGGACAGGGGTTCGAGCAGTTCTTC.

The chain links TRBV5-4 to TRBJ1-1; D unclear. CDR1 is SGHNT, CDR2 YYREEE, per germline (reference sequence). The CDR3 contains 12 residues. V lost 6 bases and J 4 bases, leaving 10 bases between the germline ends. The CDR3 DNA reads as TGTGCCAGCAACACCCCGGGCACTGAAGCTTTCTTT. This encodes CASNTPGTEAFF.

The V gene is TRBV30, the J gene TRBJ2-7; TRBD2 might be the D (6 bases). V was cut by 4 bases and J by 5 bases, with 15 bases left in between. CDR1 GTSNPN and CDR2 SVGIG come from the germline V gene (reference sequence). CDR3 size: 13 residues. The CDR3 region is CAWTFGGSHEQYF. Written as DNA, the CDR3 is TGTGCCTGGACCTTTGGAGGGAGCCACGAGCAGTACTTC.